These T cell receptor beta chains were read from a single sample in a study of blood T cell repertoires in COVID-19. Libraries were prepared by immunoSEQ multiplex PCR; TCRdb keeps only in-frame clonotypes and omits some of them. The data hold tens of thousands of clones, with about nine tenths observed a single time. The sequenced sample was peripheral blood. The origin of the receptors is a human donor in a cohort sampled during active COVID-19. Each CDR3 is given with its conserved first and last residue. The D gene is left open where the match is weak. Size is stated for part of the rows, as once, few or many counts, or as a class when the clone is expanded.

d_gene	v_gene	j_gene	abundance	CDR3aa	CDR3nt
NA	TRBV28	TRBJ2-7	NA	CASGSPGTEAYEQYF	TGTGCCAGCGGATCTCCGGGAACAGAGGCCTACGAGCAGTACTTC
NA	TRBV10-3	TRBJ2-5	NA	CAIGYSQETQYF	TGTGCCATCGGTTACAGCCAAGAGACCCAGTACTTC
NA	TRBV28	TRBJ1-5	few	CASSLLQGNQPQHF	TGTGCCAGCAGTTTATTACAGGGTAATCAGCCCCAGCATTTT
NA	TRBV27	TRBJ2-1	NA	CASSYMGHEQFF	TGTGCCAGCAGTTACATGGGGCATGAGCAGTTCTTC
NA	TRBV6-1	TRBJ1-5	NA	CASSEASRENQPQHF	TGTGCCAGCAGTGAAGCATCGAGGGAAAATCAGCCCCAGCATTTT
TRBD1	TRBV9	TRBJ2-5	NA	CASSPRTGGETQYF	TGTGCCAGCAGCCCACGGACAGGCGGGGAGACCCAGTACTTC
TRBD1	TRBV28	TRBJ2-1	NA	CASRTPPGTAQFF	TGTGCCAGCAGAACTCCGCCCGGGACAGCTCAGTTCTTC
NA	TRBV6-1	TRBJ2-7	NA	CASSEFYEQYF	TGTGCCAGCAGTGAATTTTATGAGCAGTACTTC
TRBD1	TRBV27	TRBJ1-3	NA	CASSLSRTGGNTIYF	TGTGCCAGCAGTTTATCCAGGACAGGTGGAAACACCATATATTTT
TRBD2	TRBV5-6	TRBJ2-7	NA	CASSPSGLASYEQYF	TGTGCCAGCAGTCCGTCGGGACTAGCCTCCTACGAGCAGTACTTC
NA	TRBV11-2	TRBJ2-7	NA	CASSLDRYEQYF	TGTGCCAGCAGCCTCGACAGGTACGAGCAGTACTTC
TRBD1	TRBV6-2/TRBV6-3	TRBJ1-4	NA	CASSRTGTGNNEKLFF	TGTGCCAGCAGTCGGACCGGGACAGGGAACAATGAAAAACTGTTTTTT
NA	TRBV9	TRBJ1-1	NA	CASSKDPQGLEAFF	TGTGCCAGCAGCAAAGACCCGCAGGGCCTTGAAGCTTTCTTT
TRBD2	TRBV7-2	TRBJ2-7	once	CASSLRTGGGYEQYF	TGTGCCAGCAGCTTAAGAACAGGCGGGGGCTACGAGCAGTACTTC
NA	TRBV9	TRBJ2-5	NA	CASSGGTTLTQETQYF	TGTGCCAGCAGCGGAGGGACAACCCTGACCCAAGAGACCCAGTACTTC
TRBD2	TRBV28	TRBJ2-2	NA	CASSVPSLAGHGELFF	TGTGCCAGCAGTGTACCGAGCCTAGCGGGACACGGGGAGCTGTTTTTT
NA	TRBV11-2	TRBJ2-7	NA	CASSAPKEGGEQYF	TGTGCCAGCAGCGCCCCAAAGGAGGGTGGCGAGCAGTACTTC
TRBD1	TRBV15	TRBJ1-2	NA	CATSVRQGIGGYTF	TGTGCCACCAGCGTTCGACAGGGGATTGGTGGCTACACCTTC
NA	TRBV10-3	TRBJ2-7	few	CAISERGIYEQYF	TGTGCCATCAGTGAGAGGGGCATCTACGAGCAGTACTTC
TRBD1	TRBV11-3	TRBJ1-5	NA	CASSFLDRDRQPQHF	TGTGCCAGCAGCTTCCTCGACAGGGACAGACAGCCCCAGCATTTT
NA	TRBV9	TRBJ2-7	NA	CASSPSSGVYEQYF	TGTGCCAGCAGCCCCTCCTCGGGGGTCTACGAGCAGTACTTC
NA	TRBV7-8	TRBJ2-5	once	CASSPRVETQYF	TGTGCCAGCAGCCCTCGGGTAGAGACCCAGTACTTC
TRBD1	TRBV30	TRBJ1-4	NA	CAWSVRDRDAEKLFF	TGTGCCTGGAGTGTACGAGACAGGGACGCTGAAAAACTGTTTTTT
TRBD1	TRBV7-9	TRBJ1-2	NA	CASRPDRTISGYTF	TGTGCCAGCAGGCCGGACAGGACGATTTCGGGCTACACCTTC
TRBD2	TRBV9	TRBJ2-7	NA	CASSPSGGGGYYEQYF	TGTGCCAGCAGCCCCTCCGGGGGGGGAGGGTACTACGAGCAGTACTTC
TRBD2	TRBV3-1/TRBV3-2	TRBJ2-1	NA	CASSRAGGNEQFF	TGTGCCAGCAGCCGAGCGGGAGGGAATGAGCAGTTCTTC
NA	TRBV6-5	TRBJ2-7	once	CASRRRRQPYEQYF	TGTGCCAGCAGACGACGGCGACAGCCCTACGAGCAGTACTTC
NA	TRBV6-2/TRBV6-3	TRBJ2-2	few	CASSFNPSRDTGELFF	TGTGCCAGCAGTTTCAACCCCTCCAGGGACACCGGGGAGCTGTTTTTT
NA	TRBV27	TRBJ2-7	NA	CASSSPVRPYEQYF	TGTGCCAGCAGTAGCCCAGTGAGGCCCTACGAGCAGTACTTC
NA	TRBV6-5	TRBJ2-2	NA	CASSMLEAGELFF	TGTGCCAGCAGTATGTTGGAGGCCGGGGAGCTGTTTTTT
NA	TRBV7-2	TRBJ2-7	NA	CASSLSTGDYEQYF	TGTGCCAGCAGCTTAAGTACAGGAGACTACGAGCAGTACTTC
TRBD2	TRBV11-2	TRBJ2-1	NA	CASSLGLAGVFPYNEQFF	TGTGCCAGCAGCTTAGGTCTAGCGGGAGTTTTCCCCTACAATGAGCAGTTCTTC
NA	TRBV4-1	TRBJ1-1	NA	CASSQDPGIKTEAFF	TGCGCCAGCAGCCAAGATCCAGGGATCAAAACTGAAGCTTTCTTT
NA	TRBV30	TRBJ2-6	NA	CAWSVLWARDNSGANVLTF	TGTGCCTGGAGTGTACTCTGGGCCCGGGACAACTCTGGGGCCAACGTCCTGACTTTC